The following is a T cell receptor (beta chain) sequence with its context. This clone's antigen is unknown. No quality values exist for individual bases; no much larger clone is one base distant. The cohort comprised 670 or so healthy bone marrow donors. All cohort members were sampled while nominally healthy, although unrecorded immune exposures were likely present. The donor was CMV seronegative and was included in the group of hundreds of seronegative cohort members. A peripheral blood sample was collected from each donor, and TCR beta sequencing was performed on peripheral blood mononuclear cells. The Qiagen DNeasy Blood Extraction Kit was used to extract genomic DNA from the blood cell samples. The sample comes from a study of cytomegalovirus exposure and HLA in healthy donors (dated by TCRdb to about 2017). Turning to the overall study: An earlier analysis of some 600 of the donors reported around 280 Gb of sequence data and 117 million unique TCR beta sequences obtained from some 170 million T cells. About 320 gigabases of sequencing data and tens of millions of unique TCR sequences were included in an early release covering several hundred HLA-typed donors. Of the 300 to 500 genotyped donors, 80% to 90% were placed in the genetic ancestry cluster associated with self-reported Caucasian donors. The study was designed to test whether signatures of past pathogen exposure could be identified by cataloging public T cell receptors. The study used immunosequencing to profile the T cell repertoires of some 600 subjects and linked those repertoires to cytomegalovirus serostatus. In addition to the first cohort of several hundred subjects, a separate validation cohort of some 120 different subjects was used. To predict cytomegalovirus infection status, the study combined high-throughput TCR immunosequencing, statistical association of individual TCRs with disease status, and machine learning. To study patterns of TCR occurrence, a later analysis re-analyzed previously published TCR beta repertoires from 650 to 750 donors and added high-resolution HLA genotyping. The later analysis used no new phenotypic data to find candidate immune exposures, relying instead on TCR beta sequences and their occurrence across donors. To decide whether each TCR beta V gene segment behaved as functional or pseudogenic, an earlier analysis of approximately 590 of the donors relied on high-throughput TCR beta sequencing. Alongside the repertoire data, information on donor age, sex, ethnicity and CMV serostatus was compiled. Genome-wide SNP genotypes for about 65% of the roughly 700 donors were used in a later genetic analysis, which treated that subset as a discovery cohort. All discovery cohort repertoires had been generated on a single sequencing platform. Class I and class II HLA loci were covered by the typing at four-digit resolution. Typing coverage varied by locus: 629-630 donors for A, B, C, DRB1 and DQB1; some 520 for DQA1; 600 to 610 for DPA1; 450 to 480 for DPB1. Four to six DR-DQ haplotypes were handled as single units for association and clustering, since linkage in the cohort was strong. Among around 400 genotyped donors of the cohort, an average of roughly 230,000 unique TCR beta nucleotide sequences was sequenced per donor, of which 15% to 20% were non-productive.

The germline V gene (reference sequence) specifies LNHDA as CDR1 and SQIVND as CDR2. Reading from cysteine to phenylalanine, the CDR3 counts 14 amino acids. Here the CDR3 DNA is all that survives: 42 bases in frame from base 1. Cut back by 8 bases and 6 bases, the V and J ends lie 19 bases apart. The library was made by the immunoSEQ multiplex PCR assay. The multiplex PCR relied on a mix of 60 forward primers for TCR Vbeta segments and 13 reverse primers for TCR Jbeta segments. A multiplex PCR assay on genomic DNA amplified the CDR3 region of rearranged TCR beta genes. The amplified TCR beta libraries were sequenced on the Illumina HiSeq System as 87-base-pair reads. From the authors' description of their analysis: Across the 500 to 700 repertoires, a later analysis counted tens of millions of unique TCR beta chains, some 11 million of which were shared by at least two donors. Raw reads were error-corrected and collapsed into unique sequences with a nearest-neighbor algorithm that merged closely related sequences to remove PCR and sequencing errors. CDR3 sequences were aligned to IMGT reference sequences to assign V, D and J gene segments. For a sequence to be retained, at least a six-nucleotide match to both a V gene segment and a J gene segment was required. A rearrangement was called productive if the CDR3 had no stop codons and remained in frame with V and J, and every other rearrangement was called non-productive. CDR3 was defined according to IMGT convention as the region running from the second conserved V-encoded cysteine to the conserved J-encoded phenylalanine. The earlier analysis of some 580 of the donors excluded any sequence lacking an unambiguous match to a single V gene segment. An earlier analysis of 450 to 650 of the donors called V segments functional above 56.7% productive rearrangements and segregating when the between-donor standard deviation exceeded 5%. To diagnose cytomegalovirus status from the catalog of TCR beta chain sequences, a statistical classification framework was built. In a later analysis, TCR nucleotide sequences were compared against IMGT/GENE-DB human TR gene sequences so that V and J genes could be assigned. A later analysis assigned CDR3 sequences and most-parsimonious VDJ recombination scenarios with the TCRdist pipeline. In a later analysis, every TCR beta chain was defined by the combination of its CDR3 amino acid sequence and its V-gene family, and reads without a unique V-gene family were dropped. To address suspected cross-contamination and a sequencing artifact, a later analysis removed under 600 highly shared, low-generation-probability nucleotide sequences. For each public chain, a later analysis derived a clonal expansion index from normalized ranks of inferred template counts within each repertoire. A later analysis computed generation probabilities with a VDJ recombination model fitted to out-of-frame rearrangements, and checked the results against IGoR. Hypergeometric tests were used in a later analysis to score TCR-TCR, TCR-HLA and TCR-CMV co-occurrence, with a repertoire-size bias correction applied to the TCR pairs. False discovery rates were estimated in a later analysis by permuting HLA or CMV assignments 20 times. In a later analysis, co-occurring TCRs were grouped using DBSCAN, with TCRdist sequence similarity added in when clustering inside HLA-allele-positive subsets. Repertoires with fewer than 30,000 or more than 120,000 public chains were left out of co-occurrence clustering, as were about five repertoires with anomalous nucleotide sharing. The table was pulled from immuneACCESS by TCRdb, which kept in-frame rearrangements only. Such tables lose some clones; where checked, under half of the loss comes from unresolved V genes, and the rest has no known cause. D and trimming come from the DNA, and the V and J calls and clone size come from that table. This sample comprises about 120,000 clones, approximately 80% of them detected only once. The top ten hold roughly 1.5% of the sample.

What the work shows at the level of the full study, not this receptor alone: A further reported finding was that TCR beta sequences accurately predicted the HLA-A and HLA-B alleles for most subjects in the first cohort. In a later genetic analysis, fewer N-insertions in productive TCRs were reported among donors in an Asian-associated ancestry cluster than the roughly 640-donor mean. Correlated functional status among segregating V segments might reflect linkage disequilibrium, but an unknown experimental factor could not be ruled out. In a later analysis, HLA-associated TCR beta chains showed more clonal expansion and lower generation probabilities than non-associated chains that were equally common. The cohort was sequenced for TCR beta chains only, and without alpha or paired-chain data the features that could be detected were limited. V-gene and J-gene trimming of TCR beta chains was associated with a missense DCLRE1C variant in a later genetic analysis, and the association was replicated in an independent cohort. According to a later analysis, TCR association rates differed among HLA loci, with DRB1 alleles showing the most associated TCRs and HLA-C alleles showing the fewest. The sequencing pipeline was judged likely to have produced a cluster of highly shared sequence variants as a technical artifact. Several of the top co-occurrence clusters appeared to be linked to parvovirus B19, influenza, CMV and Epstein-Barr virus, according to a later analysis. Specific HLA alleles were associated with about 17,000 TCR beta sequences at a false discovery rate of 0.05 in a later analysis. It was suggested by the authors that the approach could potentially be generalized to other disease states and immunological phenotypes. Cytomegalovirus status was reported to be diagnosed by the classifier with high specificity and sensitivity in both the original and validation cohorts. Strong co-occurrence of HLA alleles, especially DR and DQ, made assigning TCR associations to individual alleles difficult. Because counts were too low, seventeen rarely observed V segments, including chromosome 9 orphons, were left out of the earlier analysis of approximately 500 of the donors. Broadly in line with IMGT annotations, most TCR beta V segments showed up in productive rearrangements about 87% or about 30% of the time in an earlier analysis of around 550 of the donors. HLA typing was unavailable for some donors at each locus, so association tests used only the typed subset. A few of the identified cytomegalovirus-associated TCR beta chains were confirmed in vitro to be specific for cytomegalovirus antigens. In a later analysis, most CMV-associated TCR beta chains were found to appear HLA-restricted, with HLA associations seemingly driven largely by CMV exposure. Presence/absence analyses assumed roughly uniform sequencing depth across donors, an assumption that may not hold. Some IMGT-functional V segments, including TRBV6-2 and TRBV6-3, could not be distinguished by the 87-base-pair reads and were therefore excluded. Across donors, most TCR sequences were observed very rarely, whereas some public TCRs were present in many individuals. For the cohort, immune exposure information was limited to CMV serostatus. The study listed 164 TCR beta chains as associated with cytomegalovirus.

The V gene is TRBV19 and the J gene is TRBJ1-1; the D gene is perhaps TRBD1, on 6 matching bases. This clonotype was obtained from a woman between 18 and 29 years old in good health and CMV-seronegative. The sample comprised PBMCs. The sequence in DNA is TGTGCCAGTCGCCCCCGTAACAGGGCGGCTGAAGCTTTCTTT. This sequence encodes CASRPRNRAAEAFF.